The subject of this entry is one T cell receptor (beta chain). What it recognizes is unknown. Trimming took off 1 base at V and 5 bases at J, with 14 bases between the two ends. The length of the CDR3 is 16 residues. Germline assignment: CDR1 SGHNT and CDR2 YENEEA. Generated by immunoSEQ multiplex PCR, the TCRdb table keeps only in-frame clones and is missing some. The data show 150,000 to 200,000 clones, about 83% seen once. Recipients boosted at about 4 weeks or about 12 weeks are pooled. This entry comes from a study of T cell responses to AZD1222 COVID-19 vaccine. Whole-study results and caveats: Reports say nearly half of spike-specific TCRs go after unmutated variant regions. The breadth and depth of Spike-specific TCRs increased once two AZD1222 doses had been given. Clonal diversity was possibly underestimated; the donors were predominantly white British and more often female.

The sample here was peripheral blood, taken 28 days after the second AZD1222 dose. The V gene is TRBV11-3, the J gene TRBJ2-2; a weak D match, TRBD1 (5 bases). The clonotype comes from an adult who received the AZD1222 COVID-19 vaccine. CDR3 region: CASSLGQDKRTGELFF. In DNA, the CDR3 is TGTGCCAGCAGCTTAGGTCAGGACAAAAGGACCGGGGAGCTGTTTTTT. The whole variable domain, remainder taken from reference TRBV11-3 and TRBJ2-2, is EAGVVQSPRYKIIEKKQPVAFWCNPISGHNTLYWYLQNLGQGPELLIRYENEEAVDDSQLPKDRFSAERLKGVDSTLKIQPAELGDSAVYLCASSLGQDKRTGELFFGEGSRLTVL.